The present T cell receptor (beta chain) was sequenced within a study of blood T cell repertoires in COVID-19. Turning to the study itself: Samples came from the United States, Italy and Spain, spanning acute and convalescent COVID-19. Sample material is recorded as cDNA or gDNA derived from T cells, B-cell-depleted T cells, or PBMCs.

Germline CDR1 and CDR2: MGHRA and YSYEKL. Trimming took 1 base from V and 0 from J, leaving 15 bases between them. The CDR3 has 17 residues. This clone came up once. In the authors' methods: Cell counts per sample came from amplifying reference gene primers. Assay: immunoSEQ multiplex PCR; the TCRdb copy retains only in-frame clones and omits some. V, J and clone size derive from that table, while D and trimming were established from the DNA sequence. Of about 110,000 clones detected, about 80% appear once; the ten largest clones hold approximately 7%. The source is a woman aged 50 to 65 with acute or convalescent COVID-19. Sequenced input: peripheral blood. The chain employs TRBV4-1 and TRBJ2-5, with D possibly matching TRBD1 (5 bases). This chain's CDR3 is CASSQADTGLYQETQYF. CDR3 nucleotides: TGCGCCAGCAGCCAAGCGGACACCGGTTTGTACCAAGAGACCCAGTACTTC.